This T cell receptor (beta chain) was identified during a study of blood T cell repertoires in COVID-19. Overall study: Donors in the United States, Italy and Spain gave samples during acute or convalescent COVID-19.

In its sample, this clone was seen a few times. CDR1 and CDR2 (germline): ENHRY, SYGVKD. The V and J ends lost 2 bases and 8 bases, in that order; junction bases with no gene match: 8. CDR3 length: 14 residues. This table comes from immunoSEQ multiplex PCR, and its TCRdb copy is limited to in-frame clones, with some not included. This sample has about 200,000 clones, with approximately 91% found just once. The TCR was taken from a man between 18 and 35 years old with active or convalescent COVID-19. This chain joins TRBV10-3 and TRBJ1-2; 7 bases fit TRBD1. Sequencing was carried out using peripheral blood. The CDR3 here is CAISETTGTEGYTF. The CDR3 bases are TGTGCCATCAGTGAGACGACAGGGACTGAAGGCTACACCTTC.